The following is a TCR beta chain sequence with its context. The antigen remains undetermined. This sample stems from a study of OX40 agonist ivuxolimab in advanced cancers. Study results and limitations: Among T cells, CD8+ cells averaged more expanded clones than CD4+ cells.

The repertoire was sequenced with immunoSEQ multiplex PCR; TCRdb's copy has only in-frame clones and lacks some. The table has tens of thousands of clones, 88% seen once. The sequence was obtained from an adult with an advanced solid tumor such as melanoma, head and neck, liver or kidney cancer. The sequences come from CD4+ or CD8+ T cells sorted from blood, collected in a trial of the OX40 agonist ivuxolimab.

CDR3 amino acids: CASSRGQNSNQPQHF. CDR3 DNA sequence: TGTGCCAGCAGCCGAGGCCAGAATAGCAATCAGCCCCAGCATTTT. V is TRBV4-2 and J is TRBJ1-5; no clear D. V was trimmed by 4 bases and J by 0 bases, leaving 10 bases between them. Germline V gene sequence: CDR1 LGHNA, CDR2 YNFKEQ. The CDR3 is 15 amino acids.